The 23 T cell receptor beta chains in this list originate from one sample, sequenced in a study of T cells in localized non-small cell lung cancer. Sequencing was performed with immunoSEQ multiplex PCR; in TCRdb, only in-frame clones are kept and a portion is missing. This sample carries around 15,000 clones, around 90% of them seen once, and the ten largest clones take roughly 1.2%. The source was peripheral blood mononuclear cells, collected before any cancer treatment. These receptors all come from a woman aged 40-70 years with stage III lung adenocarcinoma.

This rearrangement joins TRBV4-1 to TRBJ1-5, with D tentatively TRBD1 (5 bases). The CDR3 extends over 15 amino acids. Per the germline V gene, CDR1 is MGHRA and CDR2 is YSYEKL. V dropped 4 bases and J dropped 0 bases, with 10 bases sitting between them. This chain's CDR3 is CASSPRTFSNQPQHF. The CDR3 DNA sequence: TGCGCCAGCAGCCCGAGGACATTTAGCAATCAGCCCCAGCATTTT.

This clone is a singleton in its sample. The gene calls are TRBV15 and TRBJ1-4; a weak D match, TRBD1 (6 bases). From germline, CDR1 is LNHNV and CDR2 YYDKDF (reference sequence). The V gene lost 8 bases and the J gene lost 5 bases, with 12 bases spanning the gap. The CDR3 is 13 amino acids. The CDR3 loop is CATAGTRNEKLFF. The CDR3 nucleotides are TGTGCCACCGCGGGGACACGAAATGAAAAACTGTTTTTT.

This chain joins TRBV5-1 and TRBJ1-1; D unclear. The V gene lost 6 bases and the J gene lost 0 bases, with 21 bases spanning the gap. The CDR3 loop spans 17 amino acids. Germline CDR1 and CDR2: SGHRS and YFSETQ. In DNA, the CDR3 is TGCGCCAGCAAAAAGTGGCATCCCCAAATAATGAACACTGAAGCTTTCTTT. Translating gives CASKKWHPQIMNTEAFF.

The chain uses TRBV5-1 and TRBJ1-3; 9 nucleotides align to TRBD1. The junction had 6 bases not matched to a gene; V was cut back by 1 base and J by 1 base. Germline CDR1 reads SGHRS; CDR2 reads YFSETQ. CDR3 length: 17 amino acids. The CDR3: CASSLFRTGESGNTIYF. For the CDR3, the DNA is TGCGCCAGCAGCTTGTTCAGGACAGGGGAATCTGGAAACACCATATATTTT. Together with reference TRBV5-1 and TRBJ1-3, the CDR3 gives the full variable domain: KAGVTQTPRYLIKTRGQQVTLSCSPISGHRSVSWYQQTPGQGLQFLFEYFSETQRNKGNFPGRFSGRQFSNSRSEMNVSTLELGDSALYLCASSLFRTGESGNTIYFGEGSWLTVV.

This sequence joins TRBV5-1 and TRBJ1-1; D gene unclear. V lost 0 bases to trimming and J lost 0 bases, with 9 bases between them. The germline V gene has CDR1 SGHRS and CDR2 YFSETQ. The CDR3 consists of 15 residues. CDR3 sequence reads: CASSLDGSMNTEAFF. CDR3 coding DNA: TGCGCCAGCAGCTTGGATGGTTCCATGAACACTGAAGCTTTCTTT.

This chain links TRBV6-6 with TRBJ2-7, with no clear D. CDR1 and CDR2 from the germline V gene are MNHNY and SVGAGI (reference sequence). The CDR3 is 12 amino acids. V dropped 4 bases and J dropped 9 bases, with 13 bases sitting between them. The CDR3 coding sequence is TGTGCCAGCAGTTCTCCCCCTGGGGTGCAGTACTTC. Residues: CASSSPPGVQYF.

V gene TRBV7-9 combines with J gene TRBJ2-7; TRBD2 agrees at 9 bases. J was trimmed by 2 bases and V by 5 bases; bases with no gene match: 7. Germline V gene data show CDR1 as SEHNR and CDR2 as FQNEAQ (reference sequence). The CDR3 spans 15 residues. The CDR3 protein is CASSLAGGKAYEQYF. The DNA of the CDR3 is TGTGCCAGCAGCCTGGCGGGGGGGAAGGCCTACGAGCAGTACTTC.

J is TRBJ2-3 and V is TRBV19; 7 nucleotides align to TRBD2. The germline V gene encodes CDR1 LNHDA and CDR2 SQIVND (reference sequence). This CDR3 has 15 amino acids. J gave up 6 bases and V 6 bases, and 12 bases lay outside the gene matches. CDR3 region: CASRSSTGGTDTQYF. The CDR3 DNA reads TGTGCCAGTAGATCCTCAACGGGGGGTACCGATACGCAGTATTTT.

The chain combines TRBV11-2 with TRBJ1-1, with a possible D match to TRBD1 (6 bases). This CDR3 spans 17 amino acids. The V gene's germline CDR1 is SGHAT and CDR2 FQNNGV. The V end was cut by 1 base, the J end by 0 bases, with 15 bases between. As DNA, the CDR3 is TGTGCCAGCAGCTTAGCATTCCGCCGGACAGTGAACACTGAAGCTTTCTTT. It specifies CASSLAFRRTVNTEAFF.

V is TRBV7-9 and J is TRBJ1-1; the D is unclear. The germline V gene encodes CDR1 SEHNR and CDR2 FQNEAQ (reference sequence). This CDR3 spans 13 amino acids. V was cut by 5 bases and J by 4 bases, with 11 bases left in between. This CDR3 is CASSLRQATEAFF. Here the CDR3 DNA reads TGTGCCAGCAGCCTGAGACAAGCCACTGAAGCTTTCTTT.

This rearrangement joins TRBV11-3 to TRBJ2-2, with D uncertain. Germline V lookup: CDR1 SGHNT, CDR2 YENEEA. Trimming shortened V by 0 bases and J by 7 bases, and 9 bases separated the two germline ends. The CDR3 sequence is 14 residues long. Written as DNA, the CDR3 is TGTGCCAGCAGCTTAGAACGTCCCGGCGGGGAGCTGTTTTTT. Residues: CASSLERPGGELFF.

The genes are TRBV9 and TRBJ1-5; 9 nucleotides align to TRBD1. V gave up 2 bases and J gave up 4 bases; unmatched junction bases: 1. The CDR3 runs to 14 residues. Looked up from germline, CDR1 is SGDLS and CDR2 is YYNGEE. The CDR3: CASSVGTGNQPQHF. The CDR3 DNA is TGTGCCAGCAGCGTTGGGACAGGGAATCAGCCCCAGCATTTT.

The chain joins TRBV4-2 to TRBJ1-6; a possible D gene is TRBD1 (5 bases). Trimming pared 0 bases from V and 0 bases from J, leaving 15 bases between. CDR1 and CDR2 (germline): LGHNA, YNFKEQ. The CDR3 is made up of 19 amino acids. In DNA, the CDR3 is TGTGCCAGCAGCCAAGAGGAGCATCGGGGGAGCTCCTATAATTCACCCCTCCACTTT. Translated: CASSQEEHRGSSYNSPLHF.

This rearrangement joins TRBV2 to TRBJ2-3; 7 bases line up with TRBD1. The CDR3 is 13 amino acids. Germline CDR1 and CDR2: SNHLY and FYNNEI. Trimming removed 7 bases from V and 7 bases from J; junction bases left unmatched: 8. CDR3 protein: CASTSGQANTQYF. The CDR3 nucleotides read TGTGCCAGCACTTCTGGACAGGCCAATACGCAGTATTTT. Based on the CDR3 plus reference TRBV2 and TRBJ2-3, the full variable domain is EPEVTQTPSHQVTQMGQEVILRCVPISNHLYFYWYRQILGQKVEFLVSFYNNEISEKSEIFDDQFSVERPDGSNFTLKIRSTKLEDSAMYFCASTSGQANTQYFGPGTRLTVL.

J is TRBJ2-5 and V is TRBV11-2, with D possibly TRBD2 on 5 matching bases. Germline loops: CDR1 SGHAT, CDR2 FQNNGV. Trimming cost V 4 bases and J 4 bases, with 10 bases left between them. The CDR3 sequence is 13 residues long. The CDR3 spells CASSSSRGETQYF. The CDR3 bases are TGTGCCAGCAGCTCCTCTCGGGGAGAGACCCAGTACTTC.

This chain uses TRBV7-9 with TRBJ1-1, with D uncertain. The CDR3 consists of 14 residues. The V end was cut by 8 bases, the J end by 3 bases, with 16 bases between. Germline CDR1 and CDR2: SEHNR and FQNEAQ (reference sequence). CDR3 nucleotide sequence: TGTGCCAGCTTGGAGGCCCCTCAGGACACTGAAGCTTTCTTT. This sequence encodes CASLEAPQDTEAFF.

The gene calls are TRBV29-1 and TRBJ2-5; 7 bases map to TRBD2. Germline V gene sequence: CDR1 SQVTM, CDR2 ANQGSEA. This CDR3 contains 14 residues. Trimming took 6 bases from V and 5 from J; bases not matched to a gene: 12. Here the CDR3 DNA reads TGCAGCGTCAACCCCAGCGGGAAAAGTGAGACCCAGTACTTC. It translates to CSVNPSGKSETQYF.

About this clone itself: A junction boundary mismatches the germline segment, possibly from a read error. The chain combines TRBV7-9 with TRBJ1-4; D is perhaps TRBD1 (6 bases). CDR3 length: 12 amino acids. From germline, CDR1 is SEHNR and CDR2 FQNEAQ (reference sequence). This CDR3 reads CASSPETGLRHF. DNA for the CDR3: TGTGCCAGCAGCCCGGAGACAGGCCTCCGCCATTTT.

This chain joins TRBV5-1 and TRBJ1-2, with D unclear. V lost 2 bases to trimming and J lost 2 bases, with 7 bases between them. Germline assignment: CDR1 SGHRS and CDR2 YFSETQ. CDR3 length: 13 residues. DNA of the CDR3: TGCGCCAGCAGCTTAGCAGTCAACTATGGCTACACCTTC. Its translation is CASSLAVNYGYTF. The entire variable domain, with the rest obtained from reference TRBV5-1 and TRBJ1-2, is as follows: KAGVTQTPRYLIKTRGQQVTLSCSPISGHRSVSWYQQTPGQGLQFLFEYFSETQRNKGNFPGRFSGRQFSNSRSEMNVSTLELGDSALYLCASSLAVNYGYTFGSGTRLTVV.

This clone was seen more than once but under ten times. The CDR3 DNA follows: TGTGCCAGCAGTTACTCTCTATCGGGAGTTAAGGATGAGCAGTTCTTC. Protein sequence: CASSYSLSGVKDEQFF. V usage is TRBV6-5 and J usage is TRBJ2-1; maybe TRBD2 (6 bases). The germline CDR1 and CDR2 sequences are MNHEY and SVGAGI. Trimming shortened V by 0 bases and J by 8 bases, and 17 bases separated the two germline ends. The CDR3 runs to 16 residues.

The chain links TRBV6-1 to TRBJ1-6; tentative D call: TRBD1 (5 bases). Trimming pared 1 base from V and 9 bases from J, leaving 13 bases between. The CDR3 spans 15 residues. Germline lookup yields CDR1 MNHNS and CDR2 SASEGT. The CDR3 DNA sequence: TGTGCCAGCAGTGAAGGGGGACTGGGACTTTCACCCCTCCACTTT. It translates to CASSEGGLGLSPLHF.

The rearrangement uses TRBV7-2 and TRBJ2-2; 8 nucleotides align to TRBD1. This CDR3 has 15 residues. Germline V lookup: CDR1 SGHTA, CDR2 FQGNSA. J was trimmed by 0 bases and V by 4 bases; bases with no gene match: 1. CDR3 sequence reads: CASSWTGPNTGELFF. CDR3 DNA: TGTGCCAGCAGCTGGACAGGGCCGAACACCGGGGAGCTGTTTTTT.

This clone has a handful of counts. The chain employs TRBV2 and TRBJ1-2; D ambiguous. The germline V gene encodes CDR1 SNHLY and CDR2 FYNNEI. The ends were cut back, 3 bases at V and 7 bases at J, with 12 bases in the middle. This CDR3 region has 13 residues. The CDR3 nucleotides read TGTGCCAGCAGTGAGACTCCTACCTTTGGCTACACCTTC. It translates to CASSETPTFGYTF.